Sequencing of this T cell receptor beta chain was carried out in a study of shared clonotypes between healthy human individuals. Findings of the study overall: Specimens sampled were limited to blood, with tissue repertoires likely differing.

Sequencing used immunoSEQ multiplex PCR; TCRdb keeps in-frame clones, though not all of them. Among approximately 1.9 million clones, around 93% were seen once, and the ten largest hold about 1.7%. Points on this clone: Its specificity is unknown.

CD8 cells regarded as naive lacked CD45RO, were positively chosen for CCR7, and omitted terminally differentiated effector memory CD45RA+ cells. CDR1 SEHNR and CDR2 FQNEAQ come from the germline V gene (reference sequence). This CDR3 spans 16 amino acids. Trimming removed 5 bases from V and 4 bases from J; junction bases left unmatched: 10. This sequence was found in a man younger than 35 in good health. Some clones in this sample may be carry-over from other donors' samples. The sample taken for sequencing was naive CD8+ T cells from PBMCs. The V gene is TRBV7-9, the J gene TRBJ2-7, with 11 bases lining up with TRBD2. The DNA of the CDR3 is TGTGCCAGCAGCCACTCGACTAGCGGGGCAACATACGAGCAGTACTTC. Amino acid sequence: CASSHSTSGATYEQYF. Drawing the rest from reference TRBV7-9 and TRBJ2-7, the complete variable domain is DTGVSQNPRHKITKRGQNVTFRCDPISEHNRLYWYRQTLGQGPEFLTYFQNEAQLEKSRLLSDRFSAERPKGSFSTLEIQRTEQGDSAMYLCASSHSTSGATYEQYFGPGTRLTVT.